A selection of T cell receptor beta chains follows, all from one sample in a study of post-analysis software for immune sequencing data. TCRdb recomputed calls from the PCR reads with MiXCR, one row per CDR3 protein. The sample includes around 770,000 distinct CDR3 sequences, 40% to 55% of them seen just once. The specimen was blood. All receptors derive from a girl between 5 and 17 years old with multiple sclerosis. CDR3s include the opening cysteine and the closing phenylalanine or tryptophan. The D gene is left open where the match is weak. Size values are once, few and many counts, or a class for expanded clones, and some rows have none.

d_call	v_call	j_call	clone_size	cdr3_nt	cdr3_aa
-	TRBV5-1	TRBJ2-7	few	TGCGCCAGCAGCCCCCAGACAGGATCAGGCGAGCAGTACTTC	CASSPQTGSGEQYF
-	TRBV5-1	TRBJ2-5	-	TGCGCCAGCAGCTTTGGGGGAAGTCAGTACTTC	CASSFGGSQYF
-	TRBV7-8	TRBJ2-1	-	TGTGCCAGCAGCTTAGTCGGAGGGAACCCCTACAATGAGCAGTTCTTC	CASSLVGGNPYNEQFF
TRBD2	TRBV6-6	TRBJ2-7	once	TGTGCCAGCAGTTACTCTACTAGCGGGAGCGGCTACGAGCAGTACTTC	CASSYSTSGSGYEQYF
TRBD1	TRBV29-1	TRBJ2-1	-	TGCAGCGTTCCAGGGGGCAGTTACAGTGAGCAGTTCTTC	CSVPGGSYSEQFF
-	TRBV6-6	TRBJ2-7	-	TGTGCCAGCGGGGAAGACGAGCAGTACTTC	CASGEDEQYF
-	TRBV10-3	TRBJ1-2	few	TGTGCCATCAGATCGGGCGGGCTTCCAATCTATGGCTACACCTTC	CAIRSGGLPIYGYTF
-	TRBV10-3	TRBJ2-2	-	TGTGCCATCAGCAAGGACTGGAGCACCGGGGAGCTGTTTTTT	CAISKDWSTGELFF
-	TRBV6-2/TRBV6-3	TRBJ2-1	-	TGTGCCAGCAGTTCATGGTACAATGAGCAGTTCTTC	CASSSWYNEQFF
-	TRBV9	TRBJ2-5	-	TGTGCCAGCAGCGTGACTAGTCAAGGGGAGACCCAGTGCTTC	CASSVTSQGETQCF
-	TRBV6-1	TRBJ2-4	-	TGTGCCAGCAGTGAACGCGAGCGATATGCCAGAAACATTCAGTACTTC	CASSERERYARNIQYF
-	TRBV27	TRBJ2-3	few	TGTGCCAGCAGTCCACTCTCTAGGGGAGTCGGCACAGATACGCAGTATTTT	CASSPLSRGVGTDTQYF
-	TRBV5-1	TRBJ2-5	-	TGCGCCAGCAGCTTCGGGCCCCACGGGGAGACCCAGTACTTC	CASSFGPHGETQYF
-	TRBV11-2	TRBJ1-1	-	TGTGCCAGCAGCTTTCCTAGGGGATCGGGCACTGAAGCTTTCTTT	CASSFPRGSGTEAFF
TRBD1	TRBV27	TRBJ2-7	-	TGTGCCAGCAGTAGGACAGGGGCCGAGCAGTACTTC	CASSRTGAEQYF
-	TRBV7-9	TRBJ2-1	-	TGTGCCAGCACCTGGCGTTCCTCCTACAATGAGCAGTTCTTC	CASTWRSSYNEQFF
TRBD2	TRBV29-1	TRBJ2-5	-	TGCAGCGTTGAGGGAAATAGCGGGAGGGCTCAAGAGACCCAGTACTTC	CSVEGNSGRAQETQYF
TRBD1	TRBV6-1	TRBJ1-2	-	TGTGCCAGCAGTCTTACGGACAGGAACTATGGCTACACCTTC	CASSLTDRNYGYTF
-	TRBV11-2	TRBJ2-1	-	TGTGCCAGCAGCTTTTTGCAGGAGTTGAGAGGGGAGCAGTTCTTC	CASSFLQELRGEQFF
TRBD2	TRBV3-1	TRBJ2-7	few	TGTGCCAGCAGCCAAGGGGGACTAGCGGGCTACGAGCAGTACTTC	CASSQGGLAGYEQYF
TRBD2	TRBV10-3	TRBJ2-3	-	TGTGCCATCAGGGAGAGCGGGGCCTCGGGGGATACGCAGTATTTT	CAIRESGASGDTQYF
TRBD1	TRBV29-1	TRBJ2-1	-	TGCAGCGTTGAAGAGTGGGGGGACAGGGGAAAGGGTGAGCAGTTCTTC	CSVEEWGDRGKGEQFF
-	TRBV7-2	TRBJ1-2	-	TGTGCCAGCAGCCCCAACACGGAGGCCTATGGCTACACCTTC	CASSPNTEAYGYTF
TRBD2	TRBV6-1	TRBJ2-7	-	TGTGCCAGCAGTGCCCCGAGGGCTAGCGGGATATCGAACGAGCAGTACTTC	CASSAPRASGISNEQYF
TRBD2	TRBV5-1	TRBJ2-7	few	TGCGCCAGCAGCTTGGTCCCTGTGACTAGCGGGACGTACGAGCAGTACTTC	CASSLVPVTSGTYEQYF
-	TRBV6-1	TRBJ2-7	few	TGTGCCAGCAGTCCCCTTCAGGGGAGGTCCTACGAGCAGTACTTC	CASSPLQGRSYEQYF
-	TRBV5-1	TRBJ2-6	few	TGCGCCAGCAGCTTGACTGGGGGGACTGGGGCCAACGTCCTGACTTTC	CASSLTGGTGANVLTF
-	TRBV20-1	TRBJ1-5	-	TGCAGTGCTCACCGAGGGGAGAGCAATCAGCCCCAGCATTTT	CSAHRGESNQPQHF
-	TRBV7-8	TRBJ2-7	-	TGTGCCAGCAGCTTAGGGCGGGATCTGTTCGGCGAGCAGTACTTC	CASSLGRDLFGEQYF
-	TRBV12-3/TRBV12-4	TRBJ1-2	few	TGTGCCAGCAGTCTAGTTCGGGAGGCGAACTATGGCTACACCTTC	CASSLVREANYGYTF
-	TRBV10-3	TRBJ2-2	-	TGTGCCACAGGGGACACCGGGGAGCTGTTTTTT	CATGDTGELFF
-	TRBV7-2	TRBJ2-3	-	TGTGCCAGCAGCCCCGAGATATCACGGGGCGGGACAGATACGCAGTATTTT	CASSPEISRGGTDTQYF
TRBD1	TRBV5-1	TRBJ2-7	few	TGCGCCAGCAGCATAGACAGGGATTCCTACGAGCAGTACTTC	CASSIDRDSYEQYF
-	TRBV4-2	TRBJ1-4	many	TGTGCCAGCAGCCAAGATCCAGGCCGCGTTAATGAAAAACTGTTTTTT	CASSQDPGRVNEKLFF
TRBD2	TRBV6-5	TRBJ2-7	few	TGTGCCAGCAGTCCCCGGACTAGCGGGAGATACGAGCAGTACTTC	CASSPRTSGRYEQYF